This T cell receptor beta chain was captured by sequencing in a study of graft-versus-host responses after intestinal transplantation. The CDR3 loop spans 14 amino acids. Germline CDR1 is GTSNPN and CDR2 is SVGIG (reference sequence). Trimming cost V 2 bases and J 5 bases; bases outside gene matches: 6. A single count supports this clone. Only in-frame clones appear in the TCRdb table, and some are missing; sequencing was by immunoSEQ multiplex PCR. The sample includes over 45,000 clones, around nine tenths seen only once; the top ten take 1.5% to 2%. This chain connects TRBV30 to TRBJ1-2, with TRBD1 matching 9 bases. The sequence came from a human patient who received an intestinal transplant, so some T cells may come from the graft donor. This sample comprised PBMCs, obtained 26 days after transplant. The CDR3 DNA sequence: TGTGCCTGGAGTACTACAGGGGGCCAGTATGGCTACACCTTC. This encodes CAWSTTGGQYGYTF.